This TCR beta chain originates from a study of T cell clones after liver transplantation. Whole-study context: Post-transplant blood was tracked for graft-donor-reactive T cell clones identified in a pre-transplant mixed lymphocyte reaction.

Measured with immunoSEQ multiplex PCR; TCRdb has only the in-frame clones, and not every one. The sample has roughly 70,000 clones, 75% to 85% seen once. The germline V gene encodes CDR1 SGHTA and CDR2 FQGNSA. This CDR3 is built from 14 residues. The ends were cut back, 7 bases at V and 5 bases at J, with 17 bases in the middle. This TCR was sampled from a human donor who received a liver transplant. The chain couples TRBV7-2 to TRBJ1-1; a possible D gene is TRBD1 (5 bases). This specimen consisted of CD4+ T cells from blood, obtained before liver transplant. CDR3 nucleotides: TGTGCCAGCAACCGGGGGGTGGAAATTACTGAAGCTTTCTTT. Protein sequence: CASNRGVEITEAFF.